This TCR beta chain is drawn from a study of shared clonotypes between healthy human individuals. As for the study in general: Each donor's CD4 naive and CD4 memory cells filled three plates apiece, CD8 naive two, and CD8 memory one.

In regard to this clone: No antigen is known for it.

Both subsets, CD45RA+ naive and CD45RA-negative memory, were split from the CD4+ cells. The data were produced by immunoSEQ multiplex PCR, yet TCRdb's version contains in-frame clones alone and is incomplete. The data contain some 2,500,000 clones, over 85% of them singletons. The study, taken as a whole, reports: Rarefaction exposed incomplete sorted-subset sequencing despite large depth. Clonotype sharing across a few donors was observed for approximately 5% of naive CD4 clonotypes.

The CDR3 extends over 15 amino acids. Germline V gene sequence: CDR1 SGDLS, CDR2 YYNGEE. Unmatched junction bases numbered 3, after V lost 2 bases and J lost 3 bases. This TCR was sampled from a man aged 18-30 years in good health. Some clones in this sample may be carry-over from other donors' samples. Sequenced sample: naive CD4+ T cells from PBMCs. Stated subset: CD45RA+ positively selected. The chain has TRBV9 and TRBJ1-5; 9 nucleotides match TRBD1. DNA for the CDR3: TGTGCCAGCAGCGTGGGGACAGGGCTCAATCAGCCCCAGCATTTT. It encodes CASSVGTGLNQPQHF.